This record covers a single T cell receptor (beta chain). Its antigen is still unknown. For TCRbeta, the library was prepared with unique molecular identifiers. TCRdb re-called the PCR reads with MiXCR, one entry per CDR3 protein. The data hold about 90,000 distinct CDR3 sequences, with roughly a sixth observed a single time. This CDR3 is built from 13 residues. Trimming left V 6 bases short and J 3 bases short, with 10 bases between. The data originate from a study of T-cell reconstitution after alpha-beta-depleted transplantation in children. Study-wide results and caveats: Newly made T cells mostly supplied T-cell counts and diversity one year after transplant.

The input for sequencing was PBMCs, mostly from graft donor cells, taken 180 days after TCRalphabeta/CD19-depleted stem cell transplant. The origin of this receptor is a male patient under 10 years old who had a stem cell transplant for acute lymphoblastic leukemia, so the T cells may come from the graft donor. This chain joins TRBV12-3 or TRBV12-4 and TRBJ2-3, with a weak D call TRBD2 (7 bases). CDR3 nucleotide sequence: TGTGCCAGCAGCAAGGGGGGGACAGATACGCAGTATTTT. Amino acid sequence: CASSKGGTDTQYF.